This T cell receptor beta chain stems from a study of T cell responses to AZD1222 COVID-19 vaccine. Study results and limitations: Females outnumbered males among donors, who were mostly white British; clonal diversity was possibly underestimated. Regions left unmutated in variants are reportedly the target of nearly half of spike-specific TCRs. Breadth and depth of Spike-specific TCRs rose after two AZD1222 doses.

V was trimmed by 7 bases and J by 0 bases, leaving 20 bases between them. The CDR3 is 17 residues long. Germline-derived CDR1 and CDR2 are SGHDT and YYEEEE. The table came from immunoSEQ multiplex PCR; TCRdb's copy has only in-frame clones and leaves some out. This repertoire shows some 140,000 clones, roughly 93% found once; its top ten account for about 0.91%. Turning to this clone: What it binds is not known.

Source: peripheral blood, taken on day 0 of AZD1222 vaccination. The genes are TRBV5-6 and TRBJ1-3; D ambiguous. The sequence derives from an adult in good health. The CDR3 bases are TGTGCCAGCTCCTGGAAGCACGAACAGTACTCTGGAAACACCATATATTTT. Protein: CASSWKHEQYSGNTIYF.